A single sample is the source of the 18 T cell receptor beta chains below, sequenced in a study of T cells after yellow fever vaccination. Using its own MiXCR run on the 5' RACE reads, TCRdb lists one record per CDR3 protein. The profile shows some 110,000 distinct CDR3 sequences, around 6.7% of them singletons. The material was CD4+ T cells sorted from PBMCs, obtained roughly seven weeks after the first yellow fever vaccination. These receptors were taken from a young man who received the YFV17D yellow fever vaccine.

This clonotype has ten or more counts. This chain uses TRBV12-3 or TRBV12-4 with TRBJ1-5; D unclear. The CDR3 has 16 amino acids. Trimming removed 4 bases from V and 2 bases from J, with 15 bases in between. The CDR3 is CASSSLGQWGNQPQHF. The DNA of the CDR3 is TGTGCCAGCAGTTCTCTTGGGCAGTGGGGCAATCAGCCCCAGCATTTT.

This clonotype was observed a few times. The chain recombines TRBV27 with TRBJ2-6, with a weak D call TRBD1 (6 bases). Germline V gene data show CDR1 as MNHEY and CDR2 as SMNVEV (reference sequence). V was cut by 2 bases and J by 0 bases, with 11 bases left in between. The length of the CDR3 is 17 residues. CDR3 sequence reads: CASSLTGTSSGANVLTF. For the CDR3, the DNA is TGTGCCAGCAGTTTAACCGGGACATCCTCTGGGGCCAACGTCCTGACTTTC.

This clonotype was detected many times. V is TRBV3-1 and J is TRBJ2-3; 9 positions match TRBD2. Germline values: CDR1 LGHDT, CDR2 YNNKEL (reference sequence). Germline trimming cut 6 bases from V and 6 bases from J; bases unmatched to any gene: 7. The CDR3 has 14 amino acids. CDR3 sequence (DNA): TGTGCCAGCAGACCGGGACTAGCACGGGATACGCAGTATTTT. This encodes CASRPGLARDTQYF.

This clonotype was seen at least ten times. This chain links TRBV12-3 or TRBV12-4 with TRBJ1-2; 7 bases agree with TRBD1. The CDR3 consists of 15 residues. Trimming took 7 bases from V and 2 from J; bases not matched to a gene: 10. CDR3 amino acids: CASTAGQGGNYGYTF. The CDR3 DNA follows: TGTGCCAGCACCGCGGGGCAGGGGGGGAACTATGGCTACACCTTC.

This clonotype was observed many times. The chain employs TRBV7-9 and TRBJ1-2; D is perhaps TRBD1 (5 bases). The CDR3 is made up of 14 amino acids. Germline V lookup: CDR1 SEHNR, CDR2 FQNEAQ (reference sequence). V was pared by 9 bases and J by 6 bases, with 20 bases between. The CDR3 region has the DNA TGTGCCAGGGTGCCCCCAGAGGACAATAATGGCTACACCTTC. It is translated as CARVPPEDNNGYTF. The whole variable domain, filled in from reference TRBV7-9 and TRBJ1-2, reads DTGVSQNPRHKITKRGQNVTFRCDPISEHNRLYWYRQTLGQGPEFLTYFQNEAQLEKSRLLSDRFSAERPKGSFSTLEIQRTEQGDSAMYLCARVPPEDNNGYTFGSGTRLTVV.

This clonotype was seen at least ten times. This chain joins TRBV3-1 and TRBJ2-2; D is unclear. The CDR3 sequence is 16 residues long. Trimming took 1 base from V and 0 from J, leaving 9 bases between them. Germline V lookup: CDR1 LGHDT, CDR2 YNNKEL (reference sequence). In DNA form, the CDR3 reads TGTGCCAGCAGCCAAGCAAGTAACTCGAACACCGGGGAGCTGTTTTTT. This sequence encodes CASSQASNSNTGELFF.

This clonotype was observed many times. The chain recombines TRBV10-3 with TRBJ2-3, with no clear D. Per the germline V gene, CDR1 is ENHRY and CDR2 is SYGVKD. Trimming stripped 2 bases from V and 4 bases from J, with 10 bases between. This CDR3 comprises 14 residues. In DNA form, the CDR3 reads TGTGCCATCAGTGAGGGGCCAGTACCAGATACGCAGTATTTT. Its protein product is CAISEGPVPDTQYF.

The sample holds many counts of this clonotype. This chain joins TRBV7-2 and TRBJ2-3; possible D gene TRBD2, 6 bases. V was pared by 5 bases and J by 4 bases, with 16 bases between. This CDR3 comprises 15 residues. The germline CDR1 and CDR2 sequences are SGHTA and FQGNSA. In DNA, the CDR3 is TGTGCCAGCAGCGTATCCATCGGGGGAGCAGATACGCAGTATTTT. Translated, it gives CASSVSIGGADTQYF.

This clonotype was counted many times. V usage is TRBV5-1 and J usage is TRBJ1-4; D gene uncertain. Germline CDR1 reads SGHRS; CDR2 reads YFSETQ. Trimming removed 2 bases from V and 8 bases from J, with 10 bases in between. The CDR3 is 13 amino acids. CDR3 region: CASSFSGSEKLFF. CDR3 sequence (DNA): TGCGCCAGCAGCTTCTCAGGCTCCGAAAAACTGTTTTTT.

Details on this clonotype: A much larger clone lies one base from this, so it may be a read error. The rearrangement links TRBV20-1 to TRBJ1-5; D unclear. The V gene's germline CDR1 is DFQATT and CDR2 SNEGSKA (reference sequence). The CDR3 is 13 amino acids. The V end lost 2 bases, the J end lost 7 bases, and 12 bases lay between the germline ends. The CDR3 is CSARWQFKQPQHF. As DNA, the CDR3 is TGCAGTGCTAGATGGCAGTTCAAGCAGCCCCAGCATTTT.

Many counts were recorded for this clonotype. This chain links TRBV5-1 with TRBJ2-2; D is unresolved. Germline V CDR1 and CDR2: SGHRS, YFSETQ. Trimming removed 5 bases at V and 3 bases at J, with 8 bases between. The CDR3 runs 13 residues. CDR3 coding DNA: TGCGCCAGCAGACCTCAAGACACCGGGGAGCTGTTTTTT. Encoded protein: CASRPQDTGELFF.

This clonotype was recorded many times. The gene calls are TRBV5-1 and TRBJ2-5; 9 nucleotides agree with TRBD2. Trimming at V came to 5 bases and at J to 5 bases, leaving 7 bases not matched to a gene. The CDR3 sequence is 14 residues long. Germline loops: CDR1 SGHRS, CDR2 YFSETQ. CDR3 nucleotides: TGCGCCAGCAGTTCACAGCGGGGGGACGAGACCCAGTACTTC. Encoded protein: CASSSQRGDETQYF.

This clonotype came up a few times. The CDR3 is CSARVPGAGGYTF. For the CDR3, the DNA is TGCAGTGCTAGGGTCCCAGGGGCGGGCGGCTACACCTTC. The chain recombines TRBV20-1 with TRBJ1-2; tentatively, D is TRBD1 (6 bases). The CDR3 has 13 amino acids. Germline CDR1 is DFQATT and CDR2 is SNEGSKA (reference sequence). V shed 3 bases and J shed 8 bases, with 16 bases lying between them.

This clonotype was detected ten times or more. This rearrangement joins TRBV6-5 to TRBJ2-1; D perhaps matches TRBD2 (6 bases). The germline V gene encodes CDR1 MNHEY and CDR2 SVGAGI. V was pared by 0 bases and J by 9 bases, with 9 bases between. The CDR3 sequence is 13 residues long. The CDR3 sequence: CASSYSPGGEQFF. Here the CDR3 DNA reads TGTGCCAGCAGTTACTCGCCCGGGGGTGAGCAGTTCTTC.

This chain uses TRBV29-1 with TRBJ1-1; 7 bases agree with TRBD1. The CDR3 has 14 residues. In germline, CDR1 is SQVTM, CDR2 ANQGSEA. Trimming cost V 7 bases and J 1 base; bases outside gene matches: 9. In DNA, the CDR3 is TGCAGCGGATACCCGGGACAGAAGAACACTGAAGCTTTCTTT. It encodes CSGYPGQKNTEAFF.

This clonotype was seen at least ten times. The genes are TRBV11-2 and TRBJ2-1; D is ambiguous. V was cut by 1 base and J by 3 bases, with 7 bases left in between. Germline loops: CDR1 SGHAT, CDR2 FQNNGV. The CDR3 consists of 14 residues. The CDR3 nucleotides read TGTGCCAGCAGCTTAGGGACCTACTACAATGAGCAGTTCTTC. This codes for CASSLGTYYNEQFF.

This clonotype was counted at least ten times. The chain employs TRBV15 and TRBJ2-3; D might be TRBD1 or TRBD2, each matching 5 bases. Trimming cost V 9 bases and J 0 bases, with 13 bases left between them. Germline V gene sequence: CDR1 LNHNV, CDR2 YYDKDF (reference sequence). The CDR3 loop spans 14 amino acids. The CDR3 nucleotides are TGTGCCACTACCGAGGGGCATAGCACAGATACGCAGTATTTT. Translating it yields CATTEGHSTDTQYF.

The CDR3, as DNA: TGTGCCAGCAGCTTAGTTTCCCGGGCGGAGCTGTTTTTT. It codes for CASSLVSRAELFF. The chain is built from TRBV7-2 and TRBJ2-2; D is undetermined. The CDR3 is made up of 13 amino acids. The germline V gene encodes CDR1 SGHTA and CDR2 FQGNSA. V was trimmed by 1 base and J by 10 bases, leaving 10 bases between them.